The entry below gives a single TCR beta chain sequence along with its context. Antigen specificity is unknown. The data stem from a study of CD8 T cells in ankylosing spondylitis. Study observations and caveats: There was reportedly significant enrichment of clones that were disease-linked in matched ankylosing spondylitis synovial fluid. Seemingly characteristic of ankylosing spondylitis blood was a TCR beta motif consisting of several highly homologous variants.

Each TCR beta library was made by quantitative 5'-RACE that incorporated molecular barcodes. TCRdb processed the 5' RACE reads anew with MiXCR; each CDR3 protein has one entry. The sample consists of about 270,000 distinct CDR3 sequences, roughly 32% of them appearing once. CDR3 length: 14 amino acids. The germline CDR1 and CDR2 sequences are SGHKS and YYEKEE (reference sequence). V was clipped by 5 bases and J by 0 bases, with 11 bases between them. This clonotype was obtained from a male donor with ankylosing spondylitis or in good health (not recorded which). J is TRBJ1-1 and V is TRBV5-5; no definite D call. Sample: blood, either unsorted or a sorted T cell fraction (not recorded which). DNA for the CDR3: TGTGCCAGCAGTCAGACCGTACTGAACACTGAAGCTTTCTTT. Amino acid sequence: CASSQTVLNTEAFF.